The T cell receptor beta chain described here comes from a study of Ad26.COV2.S vaccination and SARS-CoV-2 variants (dated by TCRdb to the early 2020s). As for the study more broadly: Vaccine-arm donors came from COV1001, a multicentre, randomized, double-blind, placebo-controlled phase I-IIa trial of Ad26.COV2.S in healthy adults. Ad26.COV2.S was administered intramuscularly at a dose of 5x10^10 or 1x10^11 viral particles, either as one shot or as two shots given 56 days apart. TCRbeta repertoire sequencing served as the tool for gauging how specific and how broad the SARS-CoV-2-reactive T cell receptors were following Ad26.COV2.S vaccination. The TCR-sequenced set comprised approximately 30 samples: 19 Ad26.COV2.S vaccine recipients, 5 placebo recipients and 8 SARS-CoV-2 convalescent individuals. Trial participants were randomized into five groups of five: low-dose or high-dose Ad26.COV2.S given once or twice, or placebo on both occasions. Blinding of investigators to trial group allocation was maintained during experiments and outcome assessment.

The immunoSEQ Assay was used to sequence TCRbeta CDR3 regions. After extraction, genomic DNA underwent amplification by bias-controlled multiplex PCR, followed by high-throughput sequencing. The study's processing was this. To quantify the absolute abundance of each unique TCRbeta CDR3 region, sequences were collapsed and filtered. T cell fraction was estimated by normalization of TCRbeta template counts to usable DNA, with usable DNA being measured through amplification of reference genes present in all nucleated cells. Repertoire TCRs were annotated as SARS-CoV-2-specific when V gene, CDR3 amino acid sequence and J gene were exactly matched to a known reactive TCR set. The reference SARS-CoV-2 TCR set was derived from MIRA and filtered for enrichment in COVID-19-positive ImmuneCODE repertoires, a step that removed public or cross-reactive TCRs. Using the MIRA antigens, annotated TCRs were further analysed by specific ORF or by position within an ORF. Depth was the summed frequency of annotated unique rearrangements, while breadth was defined as annotated unique rearrangements over total unique productive rearrangements. Group comparisons of TCR breadth used two-sided Wilcoxon rank-sum tests. TCRdb retrieved this table from immuneACCESS and kept in-frame rearrangements only. Not all clones are present; in checked studies, unresolved V genes account for under half, and no reason is known for the remainder. The D gene and trimming were derived from the DNA, and the V and J assignments and clone size from that table. The sample yields under 300,000 clones; roughly 85% were counted once. Approximately 3% of the sample comes from the top ten.

Broad study findings and their caveats: The study lacked the statistical power to compare responses across vaccine doses or regimens. The authors noted that total T cell responses may have been underestimated by the TCR breadth and depth analyses. Non-spike TCR breadth was comparable between vaccine and placebo recipients, consistent with the vaccine containing only spike. After vaccination, substantial breadth of spike-specific CD8+ and CD4+ T cell responses was reported. Higher spike-specific TCR breadth was observed in Ad26.COV2.S recipients than in placebo recipients (P = 0.0014).

As regards this clone: The antigen this receptor binds is unknown. No quality values exist for individual bases; no much larger clone is one base distant.

Trimming takes 0 bases from V and 2 bases from J, and the germline ends sit 13 bases apart. Including cysteine and phenylalanine, the CDR3 has 16 amino acids. Just the 48-base CDR3 DNA is kept, in frame starting at base 1. Via the germline V gene, CDR1 is SGDLS and CDR2 YYNGEE. According to the study, the label for this sample's treatment or condition signals: 15 to 20 received Ad26.COV2.S at low or high dose, single or two shots; 5 received placebo; per-sample allocation not given. Repertoires of vaccine and placebo recipients were sequenced from samples taken on day 63 after the first injection. Cohort 1b enrolled around 24 adults aged 18-55 years at a single site in Boston, USA, between 29 July and 7 August 2020. Ad26.COV2.S consisted of a replication-incompetent adenovirus type 26 vector by which a prefusion-stabilized SARS-CoV-2 spike protein from the original Wuhan strain was expressed.

Here the sequenced sample was peripheral blood, taken in a trial of Ad26.COV2.S vaccine versus placebo. The chain is assembled from TRBV9 and TRBJ2-3; a tentative D match to TRBD1 spans 6 bases. The source is a person between 18 and 60 years old who received the Ad26.COV2.S COVID-19 vaccine or a placebo. The CDR3 region: CASSVVPEGVTDTQYF. The nucleotides are TGTGCCAGCAGCGTAGTCCCTGAGGGGGTCACAGATACGCAGTATTTT. Extended through the reference TRBV9 and TRBJ2-3 proteins, this CDR3 yields the full variable domain: DSGVTQTPKHLITATGQRVTLRCSPRSGDLSVYWYQQSLDQGLQFLIQYYNGEERAKGNILERFSAQQFPDLHSELNLSSLELGDSALYFCASSVVPEGVTDTQYFGPGTRLTVL.